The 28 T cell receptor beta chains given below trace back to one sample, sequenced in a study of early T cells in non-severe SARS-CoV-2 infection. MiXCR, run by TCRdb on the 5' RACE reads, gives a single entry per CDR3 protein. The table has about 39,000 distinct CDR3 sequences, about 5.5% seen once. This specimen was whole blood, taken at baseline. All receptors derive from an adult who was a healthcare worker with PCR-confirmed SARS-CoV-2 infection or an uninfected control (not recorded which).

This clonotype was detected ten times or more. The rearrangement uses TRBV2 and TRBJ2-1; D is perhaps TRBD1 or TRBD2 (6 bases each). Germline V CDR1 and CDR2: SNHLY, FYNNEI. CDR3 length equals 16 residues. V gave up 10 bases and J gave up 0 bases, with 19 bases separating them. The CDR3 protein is CATHPGGGPSYNEQFF. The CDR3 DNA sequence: TGTGCCACTCACCCCGGGGGCGGGCCCTCCTACAATGAGCAGTTCTTC.

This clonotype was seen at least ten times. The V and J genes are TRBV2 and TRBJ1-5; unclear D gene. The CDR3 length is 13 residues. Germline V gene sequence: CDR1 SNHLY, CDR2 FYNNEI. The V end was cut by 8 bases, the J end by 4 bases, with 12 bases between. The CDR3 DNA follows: TGTGCCAGCTGCAGGATTCTGAATCAGCCCCAGCATTTT. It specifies CASCRILNQPQHF. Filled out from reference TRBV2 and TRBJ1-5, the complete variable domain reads EPEVTQTPSHQVTQMGQEVILRCVPISNHLYFYWYRQILGQKVEFLVSFYNNEISEKSEIFDDQFSVERPDGSNFTLKIRSTKLEDSAMYFCASCRILNQPQHFGDGTRLSIL.

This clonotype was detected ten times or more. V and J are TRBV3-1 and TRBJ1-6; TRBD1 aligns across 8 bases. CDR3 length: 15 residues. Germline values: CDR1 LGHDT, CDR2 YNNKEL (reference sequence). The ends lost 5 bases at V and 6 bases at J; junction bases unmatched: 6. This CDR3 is CASSVGTGFNSPLHF. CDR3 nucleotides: TGTGCCAGCAGCGTTGGGACAGGTTTTAATTCACCCCTCCACTTT.

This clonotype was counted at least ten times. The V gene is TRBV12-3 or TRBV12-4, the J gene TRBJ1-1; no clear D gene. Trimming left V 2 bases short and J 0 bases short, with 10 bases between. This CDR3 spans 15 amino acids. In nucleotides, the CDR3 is TGTGCCAGCAGTTTACACGGTCTAATGAACACTGAAGCTTTCTTT. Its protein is CASSLHGLMNTEAFF.

The CDR3 loop is CASSQVGRGRNSPLHF. In DNA form, the CDR3 reads TGCGCCAGCAGCCAAGTGGGGCGGGGACGAAATTCACCCCTCCACTTT. The J gene is TRBJ1-6, the V gene TRBV4-1; a weak D match, TRBD1 (5 bases). The CDR3 has 16 residues. The germline CDR1 and CDR2 sequences are MGHRA and YSYEKL. V lost 1 base, J lost 7 bases, and 14 bases lay in between.

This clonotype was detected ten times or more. The CDR3 reads CASAIVEEKLFF. The CDR3 DNA reads TGTGCCAGCGCCATCGTGGAGGAAAAACTGTTTTTT. This rearrangement joins TRBV12-3 or TRBV12-4 to TRBJ1-4, with D unresolved. Trimming took off 8 bases at V and 8 bases at J, with 12 bases between the two ends. This CDR3 has 12 residues.

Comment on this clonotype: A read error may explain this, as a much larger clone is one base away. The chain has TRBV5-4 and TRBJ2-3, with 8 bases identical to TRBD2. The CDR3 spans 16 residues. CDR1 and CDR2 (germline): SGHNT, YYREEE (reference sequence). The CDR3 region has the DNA TGTGCCTGCAGCCGAGCTCCGGGACTAGGGACAGATACGCAGTATTTT. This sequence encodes CACSRAPGLGTDTQYF. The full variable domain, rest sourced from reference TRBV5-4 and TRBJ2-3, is ETGVTQSPTHLIKTRGQQVTLRCSSQSGHNTVSWYQQALGQGPQFIFQYYREEENGRGNFPPRFSGLQFPNYSSELNVNALELDDSALYLCACSRAPGLGTDTQYFGPGTRLTVL.

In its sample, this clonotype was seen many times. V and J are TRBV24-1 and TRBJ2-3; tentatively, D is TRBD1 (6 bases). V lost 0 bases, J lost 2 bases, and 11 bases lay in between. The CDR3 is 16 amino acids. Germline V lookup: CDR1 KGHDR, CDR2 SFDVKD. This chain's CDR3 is CATSDLRGKNTDTQYF. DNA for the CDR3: TGTGCCACCAGTGATTTGAGGGGGAAGAACACAGATACGCAGTATTTT.

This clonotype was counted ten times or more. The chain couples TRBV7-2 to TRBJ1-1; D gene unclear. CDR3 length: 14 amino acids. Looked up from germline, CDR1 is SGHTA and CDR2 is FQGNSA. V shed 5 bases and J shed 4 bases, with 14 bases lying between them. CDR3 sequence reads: CASSHLRGATEAFF. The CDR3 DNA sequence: TGTGCCAGCAGCCACTTACGGGGTGCCACTGAAGCTTTCTTT.

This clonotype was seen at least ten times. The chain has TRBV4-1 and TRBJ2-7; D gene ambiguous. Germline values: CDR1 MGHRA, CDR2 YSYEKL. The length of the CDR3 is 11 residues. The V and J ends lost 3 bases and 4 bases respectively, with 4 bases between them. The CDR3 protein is CASSQQYEQYF. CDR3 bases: TGCGCCAGCAGCCAGCAGTACGAGCAGTACTTC.

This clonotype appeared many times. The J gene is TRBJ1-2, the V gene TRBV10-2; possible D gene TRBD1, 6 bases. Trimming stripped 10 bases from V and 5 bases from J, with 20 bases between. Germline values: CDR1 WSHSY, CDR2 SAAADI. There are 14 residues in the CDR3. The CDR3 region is CATYDRRADYGYTF. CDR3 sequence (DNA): TGCGCCACCTACGACAGGAGAGCGGATTATGGCTACACCTTC.

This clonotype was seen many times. For the CDR3, the DNA is TGTGCCAGCAGTTTTTTCGGGGGTGGTAACACCATATATTTT. Protein sequence: CASSFFGGGNTIYF. The genes are TRBV12-3 or TRBV12-4 and TRBJ1-3; tentatively, D is TRBD1 (5 bases). Between the trimmed V and J ends, which lost 3 bases and 7 bases, there was a span of 13 bases. This CDR3 contains 14 residues.

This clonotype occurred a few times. CDR3 coding DNA: TGTGCCAGCAGCTTAAGTCCGGAGCCCTACAATGAGCAGTTCTTC. Protein product: CASSLSPEPYNEQFF. V and J are TRBV7-3 and TRBJ2-1; no clear D gene. The germline V gene encodes CDR1 SGHTA and CDR2 FQGTGA. The CDR3 is 15 amino acids. Deletions cut 1 base from V and 2 bases from J, with 9 bases between.

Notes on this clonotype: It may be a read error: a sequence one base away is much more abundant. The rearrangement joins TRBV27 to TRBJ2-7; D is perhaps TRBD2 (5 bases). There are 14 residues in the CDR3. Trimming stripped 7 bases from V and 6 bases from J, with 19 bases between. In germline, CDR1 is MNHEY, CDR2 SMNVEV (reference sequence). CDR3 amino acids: CASTVAWGLGEQYF. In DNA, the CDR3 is TGTGCCAGCACCGTAGCGTGGGGTCTCGGCGAGCAGTACTTC.

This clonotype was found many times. The DNA for the CDR3 is TGTGCCAGTAGCACCGACAGGGGAGTAGGTACGCAGTATTTT. Amino acid sequence: CASSTDRGVGTQYF. V gene TRBV19 combines with J gene TRBJ2-3, with 8 bases that match TRBD1. CDR1 is LNHDA and CDR2 is SQIVND in the germline V gene (reference sequence). This CDR3 spans 14 amino acids. V was clipped by 6 bases and J by 8 bases; unmatched bases: 10.

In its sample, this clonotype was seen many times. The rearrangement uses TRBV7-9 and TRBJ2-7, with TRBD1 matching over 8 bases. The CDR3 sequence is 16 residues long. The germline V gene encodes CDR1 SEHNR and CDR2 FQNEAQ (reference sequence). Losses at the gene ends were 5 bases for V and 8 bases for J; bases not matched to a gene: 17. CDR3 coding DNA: TGTGCCAGCAGCCCAAGAGGCACTGGACAGGGTCCTCAGCAGTACTTC. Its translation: CASSPRGTGQGPQQYF.

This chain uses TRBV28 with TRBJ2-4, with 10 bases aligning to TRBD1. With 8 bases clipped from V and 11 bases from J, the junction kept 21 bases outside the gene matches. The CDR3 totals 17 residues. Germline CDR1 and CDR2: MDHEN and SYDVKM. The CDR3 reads CASGTGDATNSWVVQYF. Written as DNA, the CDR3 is TGTGCCAGCGGGACAGGGGACGCTACCAACTCTTGGGTCGTTCAGTACTTC.

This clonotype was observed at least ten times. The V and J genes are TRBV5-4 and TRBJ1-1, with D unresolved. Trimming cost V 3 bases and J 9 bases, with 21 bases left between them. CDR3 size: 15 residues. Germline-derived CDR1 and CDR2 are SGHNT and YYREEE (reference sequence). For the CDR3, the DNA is TGTGCCAGCAGCTCCGGGTGGAAAGCGACTAATAAAGCTTTCTTT. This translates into CASSSGWKATNKAFF.

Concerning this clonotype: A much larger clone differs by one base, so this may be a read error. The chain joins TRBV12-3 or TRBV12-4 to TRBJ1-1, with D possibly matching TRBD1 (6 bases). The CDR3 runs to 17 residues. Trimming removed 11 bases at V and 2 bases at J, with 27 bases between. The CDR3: CAGKGKGVLLKNTEAFF. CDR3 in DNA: TGTGCCGGTAAGGGAAAGGGGGTTCTTCTCAAAAACACTGAAGCTTTCTTT.

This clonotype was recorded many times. Here the CDR3 DNA reads TGTGCCAGTAGTATCACTGACCCTAATCAGCCCCAGCATTTT. It specifies CASSITDPNQPQHF. The chain is built from TRBV19 and TRBJ1-5; D uncertain. V dropped 3 bases and J dropped 4 bases, with 10 bases sitting between them. CDR1 LNHDA and CDR2 SQIVND come from the germline V gene (reference sequence). CDR3 length equals 14 residues.

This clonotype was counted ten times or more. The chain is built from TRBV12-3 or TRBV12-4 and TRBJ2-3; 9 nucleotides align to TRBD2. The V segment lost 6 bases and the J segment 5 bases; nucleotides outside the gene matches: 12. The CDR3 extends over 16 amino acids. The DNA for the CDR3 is TGTGCCAGCAGCAGCGGGGGGACCCTCTTCAAAGATACGCAGTATTTT. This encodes CASSSGGTLFKDTQYF.

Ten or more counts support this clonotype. The CDR3 DNA is TGTGCCAGTAGTACTTTACAGGGAAACAATCAGCCCCAGCATTTT. Its protein product is CASSTLQGNNQPQHF. The V call is TRBV19, the J call TRBJ1-5; a possible D gene is TRBD1 (6 bases). The V gene's germline CDR1 is LNHDA and CDR2 SQIVND (reference sequence). The length of the CDR3 is 15 residues. V gave up 4 bases and J gave up 3 bases, with 13 bases separating them.

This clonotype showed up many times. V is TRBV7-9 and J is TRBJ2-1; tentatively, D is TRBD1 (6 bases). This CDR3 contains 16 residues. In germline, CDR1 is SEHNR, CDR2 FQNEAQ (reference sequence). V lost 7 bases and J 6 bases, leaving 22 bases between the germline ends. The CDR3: CASTKTTGHPLNEQFF. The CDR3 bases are TGTGCCAGCACCAAAACTACGGGACATCCACTCAATGAGCAGTTCTTC.

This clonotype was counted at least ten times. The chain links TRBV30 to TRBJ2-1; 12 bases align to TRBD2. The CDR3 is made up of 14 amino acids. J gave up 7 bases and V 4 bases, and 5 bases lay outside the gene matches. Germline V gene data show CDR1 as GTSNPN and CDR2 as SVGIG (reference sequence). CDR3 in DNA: TGTGCCTGGATTCCTAGCGGGAGGGCGAATGAGCAGTTCTTC. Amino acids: CAWIPSGRANEQFF.

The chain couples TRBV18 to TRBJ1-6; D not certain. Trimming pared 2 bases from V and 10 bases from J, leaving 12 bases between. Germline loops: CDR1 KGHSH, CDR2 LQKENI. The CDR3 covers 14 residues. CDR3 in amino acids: CASSPGKELSPLHF. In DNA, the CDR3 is TGTGCCAGCTCACCAGGAAAGGAGCTATCACCCCTCCACTTT.

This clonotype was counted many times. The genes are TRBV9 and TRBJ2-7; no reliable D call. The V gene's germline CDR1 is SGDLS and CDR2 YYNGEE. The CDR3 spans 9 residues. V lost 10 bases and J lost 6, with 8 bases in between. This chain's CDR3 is CARCIEQYF. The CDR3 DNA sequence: TGTGCCCGGTGTATCGAGCAGTACTTC.

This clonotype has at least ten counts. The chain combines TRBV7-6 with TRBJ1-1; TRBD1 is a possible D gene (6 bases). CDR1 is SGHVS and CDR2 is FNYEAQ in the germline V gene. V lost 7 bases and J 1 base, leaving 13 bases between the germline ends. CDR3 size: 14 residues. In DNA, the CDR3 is TGTGCCAGCACCGGGGGGCAGGCGAACACTGAAGCTTTCTTT. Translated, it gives CASTGGQANTEAFF.

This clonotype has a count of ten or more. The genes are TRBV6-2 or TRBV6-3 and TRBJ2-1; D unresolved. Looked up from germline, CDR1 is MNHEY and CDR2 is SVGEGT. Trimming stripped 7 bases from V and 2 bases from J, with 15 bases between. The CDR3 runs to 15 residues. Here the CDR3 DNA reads TGTGCCAGCACCCCCGAGAATTACCCCTACAATGAGCAGTTCTTC. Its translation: CASTPENYPYNEQFF.